What follows are 23 T cell receptor beta chains derived from one specimen sequenced in a study of T cells in narcolepsy. The method was immunoSEQ multiplex PCR; TCRdb's version includes in-frame clones alone and lacks a portion of them. The sample shows nearly 35,000 clones, around 80% of them seen only once. The sequenced sample consisted of memory (CD45RA-) CD4+ T cells from blood. The source is a human donor in good health.

V and J are TRBV4-2 and TRBJ2-3, with TRBD1 as a possible D gene (5 bases). Germline V gene sequence: CDR1 LGHNA, CDR2 YNFKEQ. There are 15 residues in the CDR3. V was cut by 1 base and J by 2 bases, with 10 bases left in between. The CDR3 region is CASSQVGRATDTQYF. The CDR3 DNA reads TGTGCCAGCAGCCAAGTGGGCAGGGCCACAGATACGCAGTATTTT.

V usage is TRBV7-2 and J usage is TRBJ1-3; D gene ambiguous. CDR1 is SGHTA and CDR2 is FQGNSA in the germline V gene. CDR3 length equals 15 residues. V was cut by 5 bases and J by 0 bases, with 11 bases left in between. The CDR3 loop reads CASSPSANSGNTIYF. DNA of the CDR3: TGTGCCAGCAGCCCCTCGGCCAACTCTGGAAACACCATATATTTT.

J is TRBJ1-1 and V is TRBV29-1; no clear D gene. Trimming took 5 bases from V and 6 from J, leaving 13 bases between them. There are 12 residues in the CDR3. In germline, CDR1 is SQVTM, CDR2 ANQGSEA. CDR3 nucleotide sequence: TGCAGCGTTTTTTCAATACCGTCTGAAGCTTTCTTT. Translating gives CSVFSIPSEAFF.

This chain's CDR3 is CASSPDRVPTF. CDR3 DNA sequence: TGTGCCAGCAGCCCCGACAGGGTACCTACCTTC. The rearrangement links TRBV7-2 to TRBJ1-2; 7 bases are shared with TRBD1. With 5 bases clipped from V and 14 bases from J, the junction kept 8 bases outside the gene matches. Germline lookup yields CDR1 SGHTA and CDR2 FQGNSA. This CDR3 spans 11 amino acids.

This chain connects TRBV18 to TRBJ2-2; TRBD1 matches at 8 bases. Germline CDR1 is KGHSH and CDR2 is LQKENI. V was pared by 5 bases and J by 5 bases, with 7 bases of the junction left unmatched. The CDR3 length is 15 residues. CDR3 protein: CASSALRGRTGELFF. CDR3 DNA: TGTGCCAGCTCAGCCCTCAGGGGGCGGACCGGGGAGCTGTTTTTT.

The chain is built from TRBV7-2 and TRBJ2-7; 7 nucleotides match TRBD2. The CDR3 runs to 14 residues. V lost 1 base, J lost 6 bases, and 6 bases stayed unmatched. CDR1 and CDR2 from the germline V gene are SGHTA and FQGNSA. The CDR3 region is CASSLVGGSGEQYF. The DNA for the CDR3 is TGTGCCAGCAGCTTAGTAGGCGGGAGCGGCGAGCAGTACTTC.

V gene TRBV10-3 combines with J gene TRBJ1-2; the match to TRBD1 covers 9 bases. Per the germline V gene, CDR1 is ENHRY and CDR2 is SYGVKD. Trimming removed 6 bases from V and 7 bases from J; junction bases left unmatched: 3. The CDR3 is 12 amino acids. This chain's CDR3 is CAISRQGVGYTF. The DNA for the CDR3 is TGTGCCATCAGCCGACAGGGGGTTGGCTACACCTTC.

This clone came up a few times. V gene TRBV6-1 combines with J gene TRBJ1-2, with TRBD1 identical over 7 bases. Germline assignment: CDR1 MNHNS and CDR2 SASEGT. This CDR3 comprises 12 residues. V gave up 2 bases and J gave up 7 bases; unmatched junction bases: 1. This chain's CDR3 is CASSETGAGYTF. The DNA of the CDR3 is TGTGCCAGCAGTGAAACAGGGGCTGGCTACACCTTC.

CDR3 residues: CSASLETQYF. The CDR3 DNA sequence: TGCAGTGCTTCCTTAGAGACCCAGTACTTC. V and J are TRBV20-1 and TRBJ2-5; no reliable D call. CDR3 length: 10 amino acids. Germline V CDR1 and CDR2: DFQATT, SNEGSKA (reference sequence). Trimming took off 5 bases at V and 4 bases at J, with 5 bases between the two ends.

This clone was observed once. The chain employs TRBV9 and TRBJ1-2; tentatively, D is TRBD1 (5 bases). The length of the CDR3 is 14 residues. V lost 4 bases and J lost 4, with 14 bases in between. Per the germline V gene, CDR1 is SGDLS and CDR2 is YYNGEE. The DNA of the CDR3 is TGTGCCAGCAGCCCTCCCGACAGCCGCTATGGCTACACCTTC. Translation: CASSPPDSRYGYTF.

V and J are TRBV9 and TRBJ2-1; 8 nucleotides align to TRBD2. The CDR3 spans 14 residues. J was trimmed by 8 bases and V by 2 bases; bases with no gene match: 6. Germline assignment: CDR1 SGDLS and CDR2 YYNGEE. CDR3 bases: TGTGCCAGCAGCGTTTCGGGGGGGATACATGAGCAGTTCTTC. Protein: CASSVSGGIHEQFF.

This clone was detected only once. The chain couples TRBV6-6 to TRBJ2-2; 10 bases are a match to TRBD1. The trim removed 6 bases at V and 5 bases at J, leaving 3 bases unmatched. This CDR3 comprises 14 residues. Germline V gene lookup returns CDR1 MNHNY and CDR2 SVGAGI (reference sequence). The CDR3 sequence is CASRRDRGTGELFF. The DNA of the CDR3 is TGTGCCAGCAGAAGGGACAGGGGTACCGGGGAGCTGTTTTTT.

This rearrangement joins TRBV30 to TRBJ2-3; 7 bases align to TRBD1. In germline, CDR1 is GTSNPN, CDR2 SVGIG (reference sequence). The CDR3 contains 14 residues. J was trimmed by 6 bases and V by 3 bases; bases with no gene match: 9. This chain's CDR3 is CAWRAGQVSDTQYF. CDR3 bases: TGTGCCTGGAGAGCCGGACAGGTCAGCGATACGCAGTATTTT.

This CDR3 is CASSPKETSSGEQYF. DNA of the CDR3: TGTGCCAGCTCACCAAAGGAAACTAGCTCTGGCGAGCAGTACTTC. The V gene is TRBV18, the J gene TRBJ2-7, with D perhaps matching TRBD2 (6 bases). This CDR3 spans 15 amino acids. Trimming removed 2 bases at V and 6 bases at J, with 17 bases between. The germline V gene encodes CDR1 KGHSH and CDR2 LQKENI.

The rearrangement uses TRBV5-6 and TRBJ2-7; D uncertain. The CDR3 length is 12 residues. V was pared by 5 bases and J by 0 bases, with 6 bases between. The germline gives CDR1 SGHDT, CDR2 YYEEEE. CDR3 DNA: TGTGCCAGCAGTCAATACTCCTACGAGCAGTACTTC. Amino acids: CASSQYSYEQYF.

This sequence joins TRBV5-5 and TRBJ2-7; no reliable D call. Germline lookup yields CDR1 SGHKS and CDR2 YYEKEE (reference sequence). The CDR3 extends over 11 amino acids. Trimming shortened V by 4 bases and J by 2 bases, and 4 bases separated the two germline ends. CDR3 in amino acids: CASSQTYEQYF. For the CDR3, the DNA is TGTGCCAGCAGCCAGACCTACGAGCAGTACTTC.

This chain links TRBV7-8 with TRBJ2-7; 7 bases map to TRBD2. The length of the CDR3 is 14 residues. Germline V gene sequence: CDR1 SGHVS, CDR2 FQNEAQ. With 1 base clipped from V and 3 bases from J, the junction kept 3 bases outside the gene matches. DNA for the CDR3: TGTGCCAGCAGCTTAGAGGGAGGGAGCTACGAGCAGTACTTC. Translated: CASSLEGGSYEQYF.

The chain employs TRBV19 and TRBJ2-7, with 8 bases that match TRBD1. Losses at the gene ends were 4 bases for V and 1 base for J; bases not matched to a gene: 6. The CDR3 covers 15 residues. Looked up from germline, CDR1 is LNHDA and CDR2 is SQIVND (reference sequence). CDR3 DNA sequence: TGTGCCAGTAGTACAGCGAACAGGGGGTCCTACGAGCAGTACTTC. This codes for CASSTANRGSYEQYF.

This rearrangement joins TRBV9 to TRBJ2-5; TRBD2 might be the D (6 bases). The V gene's germline CDR1 is SGDLS and CDR2 YYNGEE. Trimming took off 0 bases at V and 1 base at J, with 10 bases between the two ends. CDR3 length: 15 amino acids. The CDR3 region has the DNA TGTGCCAGCAGCGTAGGAAAGGAGGGCCAAGAGACCCAGTACTTC. Translated: CASSVGKEGQETQYF.

The rearrangement uses TRBV7-3 and TRBJ2-1, with 9 positions matching TRBD2. Losses at the gene ends were 5 bases for V and 2 bases for J; bases not matched to a gene: 7. The V gene's germline CDR1 is SGHTA and CDR2 FQGTGA. This CDR3 region has 16 residues. The CDR3 region is CASSPVAGATYNEQFF. The CDR3 nucleotides read TGTGCCAGCAGCCCCGTAGCGGGGGCGACCTACAATGAGCAGTTCTTC.

The chain is built from TRBV5-1 and TRBJ1-1; D gene uncertain. Germline V gene data show CDR1 as SGHRS and CDR2 as YFSETQ. The CDR3 runs to 15 residues. V was pared by 0 bases and J by 1 base, with 10 bases between. CDR3 nucleotides: TGCGCCAGCAGCTTGGCTGGCGGAGGGAACACTGAAGCTTTCTTT. Translated, it gives CASSLAGGGNTEAFF.

This sequence joins TRBV18 and TRBJ2-5; 10 nucleotides match TRBD1. Germline CDR1 KGHSH, CDR2 LQKENI. The CDR3 runs to 15 residues. Losses at the gene ends were 0 bases for V and 5 bases for J; bases not matched to a gene: 3. CDR3 DNA sequence: TGTGCCAGCTCACCACCGACAGGGGGCTCGGAGACCCAGTACTTC. Translated, it gives CASSPPTGGSETQYF.

A few counts support this clone. The chain combines TRBV27 with TRBJ2-5; D unresolved. V lost 5 bases to trimming and J lost 4 bases, with 8 bases between them. CDR3 length: 12 amino acids. Germline CDR1 is MNHEY and CDR2 is SMNVEV (reference sequence). The CDR3 region has the DNA TGTGCCAGCAGTCACTACCGAGAGACCCAGTACTTC. Translating gives CASSHYRETQYF.